Listed below are T cell receptor beta chains from one sample, sequenced in a study of cytomegalovirus exposure and HLA in healthy donors. Clones were read by immunoSEQ multiplex PCR, and TCRdb kept only the in-frame ones, dropping some. In the table there are 200,000 or so clones, 80% to 85% of which are singletons. Sequences were obtained from PBMCs. The origin of the receptors is a woman aged 50 to 60 in good health and CMV-seropositive. CDR3s include the opening cysteine and the closing phenylalanine or tryptophan. D genes are given only for firm matches. Clone size is given for some rows only: seen once, a few or many times, or a class if the clone is expanded.

D gene	V gene	J gene	clone size	CDR3 protein	CDR3 DNA
NA	TRBV30	TRBJ2-3	once	CARSSGVSTDTQYF	TGTGCCCGGAGTTCCGGGGTCAGCACAGATACGCAGTATTTT
NA	TRBV28	TRBJ2-5	NA	CASGQGSSKETQYF	TGTGCCAGCGGTCAGGGTAGTAGTAAGGAGACCCAGTACTTC
TRBD1	TRBV5-4	TRBJ1-3	NA	CASSLQGAGNTIYF	TGTGCCAGCAGCTTGCAGGGGGCCGGAAACACCATATATTTT
TRBD1	TRBV19	TRBJ1-5	NA	CATEDRVNQPQHF	TGTGCCACCGAAGACAGGGTCAATCAGCCCCAGCATTTT
NA	TRBV6-6	TRBJ1-2	NA	CASSYSSINYGYTF	TGTGCCAGCAGTTACTCAAGCATTAACTATGGCTACACCTTC
TRBD1	TRBV29-1	TRBJ1-5	NA	CSVGDRGANQPQHF	TGCAGCGTAGGCGACAGGGGCGCAAATCAGCCCCAGCATTTT
TRBD1	TRBV4-1	TRBJ1-4	NA	CASSQEGGAREKLFF	TGCGCCAGCAGCCAAGAAGGGGGCGCGAGGGAAAAACTGTTTTTT
TRBD1	TRBV7-9	TRBJ1-2	NA	CASSSPGQGTGYTF	TGTGCCAGCAGCTCCCCGGGACAGGGGACTGGCTACACCTTC
TRBD1	TRBV6-5	TRBJ1-1	NA	CASTERTGANTEAFF	TGTGCCAGCACCGAAAGGACAGGGGCGAACACTGAAGCTTTCTTT
NA	TRBV20-1	TRBJ1-4	NA	CSAPREGKLFF	TGCAGTGCCCCAAGGGAGGGAAAACTGTTTTTT
TRBD1	TRBV5-4	TRBJ1-1	NA	CASSLGQGGNTEAFF	TGTGCCAGCAGCTTAGGACAGGGAGGGAACACTGAAGCTTTCTTT
TRBD1	TRBV6-1	TRBJ2-2	NA	CASTAGGGELFF	TGTGCCAGCACCGCAGGGGGCGGGGAGCTGTTTTTT
TRBD1	TRBV7-9	TRBJ2-3	NA	CASSPLQGDTQYF	TGTGCCAGCAGCCCCCTACAGGGGGATACGCAGTATTTT
NA	TRBV7-3	TRBJ2-2	NA	CALKEFDTGELFF	TGTGCCCTAAAGGAGTTTGACACCGGGGAGCTGTTTTTT
NA	TRBV7-9	TRBJ2-3	NA	CASSQGHTRNTDTQYF	TGTGCCAGCAGCCAGGGACACACCAGGAACACAGATACGCAGTATTTT
TRBD2	TRBV9	TRBJ2-5	NA	CASSASGTSGTGETQYF	TGTGCCAGCAGCGCCTCCGGGACTAGCGGGACTGGGGAGACCCAGTACTTC
NA	TRBV7-6	TRBJ2-2	NA	CASSPQGTANTGELFF	TGTGCCAGCAGCCCCCAGGGGACCGCGAACACCGGGGAGCTGTTTTTT
TRBD2	TRBV4-3	TRBJ2-5	NA	CASSQATSGGGETQYF	TGCGCCAGCAGCCAGGCGACTAGCGGGGGAGGAGAGACCCAGTACTTC